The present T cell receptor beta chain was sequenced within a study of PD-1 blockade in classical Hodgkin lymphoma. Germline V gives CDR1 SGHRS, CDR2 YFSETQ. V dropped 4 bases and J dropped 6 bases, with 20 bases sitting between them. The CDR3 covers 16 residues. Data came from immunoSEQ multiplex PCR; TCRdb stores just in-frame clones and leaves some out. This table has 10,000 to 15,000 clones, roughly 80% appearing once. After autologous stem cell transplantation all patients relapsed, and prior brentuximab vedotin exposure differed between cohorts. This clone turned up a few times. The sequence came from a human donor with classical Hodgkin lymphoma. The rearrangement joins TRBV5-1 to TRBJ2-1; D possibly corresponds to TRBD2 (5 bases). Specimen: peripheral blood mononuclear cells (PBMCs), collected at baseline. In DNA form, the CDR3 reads TGCGCCAGCAGCCTACTGACTACCTCGAGATCCAATGAGCAGTTCTTC. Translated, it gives CASSLLTTSRSNEQFF. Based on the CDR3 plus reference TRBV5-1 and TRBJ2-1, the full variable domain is KAGVTQTPRYLIKTRGQQVTLSCSPISGHRSVSWYQQTPGQGLQFLFEYFSETQRNKGNFPGRFSGRQFSNSRSEMNVSTLELGDSALYLCASSLLTTSRSNEQFFGPGTRLTVL.